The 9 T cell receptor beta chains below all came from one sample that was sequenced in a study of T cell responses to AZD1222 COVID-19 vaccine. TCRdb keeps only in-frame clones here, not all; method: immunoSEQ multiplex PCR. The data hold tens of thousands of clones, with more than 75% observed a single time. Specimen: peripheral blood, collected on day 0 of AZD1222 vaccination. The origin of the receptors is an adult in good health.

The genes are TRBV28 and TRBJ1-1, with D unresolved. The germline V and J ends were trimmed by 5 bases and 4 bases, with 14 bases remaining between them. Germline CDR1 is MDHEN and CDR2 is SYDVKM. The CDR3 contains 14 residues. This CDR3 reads CASSPVRGGTEAFF. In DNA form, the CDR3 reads TGTGCCAGCAGTCCCGTTCGGGGAGGCACTGAAGCTTTCTTT.

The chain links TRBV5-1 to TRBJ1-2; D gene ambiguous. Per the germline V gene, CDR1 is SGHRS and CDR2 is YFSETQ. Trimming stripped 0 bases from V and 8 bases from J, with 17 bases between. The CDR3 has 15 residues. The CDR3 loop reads CASSLEVRKDQGYTF. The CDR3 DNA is TGCGCCAGCAGCTTGGAGGTTAGAAAGGACCAAGGCTACACCTTC.

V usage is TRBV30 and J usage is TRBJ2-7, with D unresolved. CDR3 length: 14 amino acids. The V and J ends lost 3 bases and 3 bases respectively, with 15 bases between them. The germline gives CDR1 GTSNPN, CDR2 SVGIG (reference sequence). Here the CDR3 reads CAWSAGAPHYEQYF. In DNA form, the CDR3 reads TGTGCCTGGAGCGCAGGAGCCCCTCACTACGAGCAGTACTTC.

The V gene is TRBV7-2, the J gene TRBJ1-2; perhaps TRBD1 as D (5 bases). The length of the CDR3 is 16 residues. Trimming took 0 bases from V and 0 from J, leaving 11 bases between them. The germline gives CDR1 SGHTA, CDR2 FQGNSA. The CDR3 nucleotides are TGTGCCAGCAGCTTAGCGGGGACGGTAGCTAACTATGGCTACACCTTC. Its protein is CASSLAGTVANYGYTF. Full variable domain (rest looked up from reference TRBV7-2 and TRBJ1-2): GAGVSQSPSNKVTEKGKDVELRCDPISGHTALYWYRQSLGQGLEFLIYFQGNSAPDKSGLPSDRFSAERTGGSVSTLTIQRTQQEDSAVYLCASSLAGTVANYGYTFGSGTRLTVV.

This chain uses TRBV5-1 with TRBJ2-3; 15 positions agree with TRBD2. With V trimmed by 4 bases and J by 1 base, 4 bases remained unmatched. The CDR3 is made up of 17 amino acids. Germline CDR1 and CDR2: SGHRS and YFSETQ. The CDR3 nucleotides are TGCGCCAGCAGCCTCGGACTAGCGGGGGGGCGCACAGATACGCAGTATTTT. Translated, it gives CASSLGLAGGRTDTQYF.

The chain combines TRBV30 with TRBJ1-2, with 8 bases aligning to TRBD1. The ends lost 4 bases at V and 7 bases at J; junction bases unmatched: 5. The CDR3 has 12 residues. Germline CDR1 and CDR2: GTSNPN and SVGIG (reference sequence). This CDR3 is CAWKQGASGYTF. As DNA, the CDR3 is TGTGCCTGGAAGCAGGGGGCATCTGGCTACACCTTC.

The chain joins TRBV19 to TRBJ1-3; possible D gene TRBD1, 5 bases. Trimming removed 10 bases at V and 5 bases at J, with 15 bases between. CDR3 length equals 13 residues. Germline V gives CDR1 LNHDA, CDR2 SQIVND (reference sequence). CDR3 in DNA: TGTGCCACTAGCGGGACCAGCCGAAACACCATATATTTT. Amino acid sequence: CATSGTSRNTIYF.

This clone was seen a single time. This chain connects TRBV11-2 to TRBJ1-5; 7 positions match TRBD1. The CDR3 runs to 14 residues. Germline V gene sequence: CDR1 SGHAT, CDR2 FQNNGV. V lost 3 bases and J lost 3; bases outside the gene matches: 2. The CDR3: CASSLTGFNQPQHF. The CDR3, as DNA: TGTGCCAGCAGCTTGACAGGGTTCAATCAGCCCCAGCATTTT.

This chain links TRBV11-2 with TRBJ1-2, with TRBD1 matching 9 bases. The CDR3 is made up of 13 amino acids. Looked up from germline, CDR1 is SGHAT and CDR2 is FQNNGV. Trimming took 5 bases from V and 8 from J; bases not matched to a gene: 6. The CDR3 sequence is CASSENRGPGYTF. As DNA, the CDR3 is TGTGCCAGCAGCGAAAACAGGGGGCCCGGCTACACCTTC.